What follows are 7 T cell receptor beta chains derived from one specimen sequenced in a study of T cell responses to AZD1222 COVID-19 vaccine. Only in-frame clones appear in the TCRdb table, and some are missing; sequencing was by immunoSEQ multiplex PCR. This sample has about 130,000 clones, with 85% to 90% found just once. This material consisted of peripheral blood, taken 28 days after the second AZD1222 dose. The receptors shown here come from an adult who received the AZD1222 COVID-19 vaccine.

J is TRBJ2-2 and V is TRBV6-5; D might be TRBD2 (6 bases). V gave up 5 bases and J gave up 1 base, with 11 bases separating them. In germline, CDR1 is MNHEY, CDR2 SVGAGI. CDR3 length: 15 residues. CDR3 loop: CASSTKGLNTGELFF. DNA for the CDR3: TGTGCCAGCAGTACAAAGGGACTGAACACCGGGGAGCTGTTTTTT.

This rearrangement joins TRBV5-1 to TRBJ2-5; D is tentatively TRBD1 or TRBD2 (5 bases each). Trimming shortened V by 0 bases and J by 5 bases, and 8 bases separated the two germline ends. Germline loops: CDR1 SGHRS, CDR2 YFSETQ. The CDR3 is made up of 13 amino acids. Written as DNA, the CDR3 is TGCGCCAGCAGCTTGGGCAGGGAGGAGACCCAGTACTTC. This sequence encodes CASSLGREETQYF.

The chain joins TRBV28 to TRBJ1-5; D uncertain. Looked up from germline, CDR1 is MDHEN and CDR2 is SYDVKM. V lost 6 bases to trimming and J lost 1 base, with 13 bases between them. The CDR3 spans 15 residues. The CDR3 spells CASRGEKWSNQPQHF. In DNA, the CDR3 is TGTGCCAGCAGAGGAGAAAAGTGGAGCAATCAGCCCCAGCATTTT.

V is TRBV4-2 and J is TRBJ2-5; 10 bases are a match to TRBD2. The CDR3 spans 15 residues. After removal of 4 bases from V and 0 bases from J, the junction contained 2 bases not matched to a gene. In germline, CDR1 is LGHNA, CDR2 YNFKEQ. The CDR3 DNA follows: TGTGCCAGCAGCCTAGCGGGGGGCCACCAAGAGACCCAGTACTTC. As protein: CASSLAGGHQETQYF.

The chain joins TRBV5-4 to TRBJ1-6; possibly TRBD1 for D (6 bases). The CDR3 length is 14 residues. The V and J ends lost 4 bases and 7 bases respectively, with 12 bases between them. In germline, CDR1 is SGHNT, CDR2 YYREEE (reference sequence). The DNA of the CDR3 is TGTGCCAGCAGCCGGGAACAGGGCAATTCACCCCTCCACTTT. Its protein is CASSREQGNSPLHF.

As regards this clone: The same CDR3 also results from other DNA sequences found in this sample. The chain uses TRBV9 and TRBJ2-3; no definite D call. CDR1 and CDR2 (germline): SGDLS, YYNGEE. The V end was cut by 0 bases, the J end by 5 bases, with 4 bases between. This CDR3 region has 12 residues. The CDR3 region is CASSVEVDTQYF. CDR3 coding DNA: TGTGCCAGCAGCGTAGAGGTAGATACGCAGTATTTT.

The chain has TRBV5-3 and TRBJ1-1; D call uncertain. TRBV5-3 is an ORF, and what it does is uncertain. Trimming left V 0 bases short and J 0 bases short, with 15 bases between. The CDR3 covers 17 residues. This CDR3 is CARSLARLGPMNTEAFF. The DNA for the CDR3 is TGTGCCAGAAGCTTGGCCAGGTTGGGCCCAATGAACACTGAAGCTTTCTTT.